Listed below are T cell receptor beta chains from one sample, sequenced in a study of cytomegalovirus exposure and HLA in healthy donors. Generated by immunoSEQ multiplex PCR, the TCRdb table keeps only in-frame clones and is missing some. The sample has fewer than 150,000 clones; roughly 80% are singletons. Sequencing was performed on PBMCs. The source is a man in his forties or fifties in good health and CMV-seropositive. Each CDR3 is given without its conserved first and last residue.

TRBV4-1	ASSPLGEGGKNIQY
TRBV13	ASRIRLAGRTDTQY
TRBV30	AWSVARVSVETGELF
TRBV30	AWRSLSHQETQY
TRBV5-1	ASGPGQGETGELF
TRBV7-9	ASTLPVRQGTDTQY
TRBV5-6	ASSVGLAGGRGTQY
TRBV30	AWSDFRPTGQPQH
TRBV11-2	ASSLRLAEIQETQY
TRBV7-8	AIRKAGQGTGELF